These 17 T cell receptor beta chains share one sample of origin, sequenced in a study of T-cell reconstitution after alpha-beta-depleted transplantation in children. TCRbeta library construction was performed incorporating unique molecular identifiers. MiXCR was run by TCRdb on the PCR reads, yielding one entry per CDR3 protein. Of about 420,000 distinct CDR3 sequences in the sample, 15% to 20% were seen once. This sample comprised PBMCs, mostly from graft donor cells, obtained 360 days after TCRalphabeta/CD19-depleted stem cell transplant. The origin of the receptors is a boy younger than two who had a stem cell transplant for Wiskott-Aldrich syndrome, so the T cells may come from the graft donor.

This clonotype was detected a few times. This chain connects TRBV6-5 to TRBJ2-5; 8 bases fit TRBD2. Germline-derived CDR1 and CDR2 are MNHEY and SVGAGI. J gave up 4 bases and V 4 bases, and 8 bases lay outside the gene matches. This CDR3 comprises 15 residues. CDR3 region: CASSFRGTRRETQYF. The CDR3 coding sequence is TGTGCCAGCAGTTTCCGCGGGACTAGAAGAGAGACCCAGTACTTC.

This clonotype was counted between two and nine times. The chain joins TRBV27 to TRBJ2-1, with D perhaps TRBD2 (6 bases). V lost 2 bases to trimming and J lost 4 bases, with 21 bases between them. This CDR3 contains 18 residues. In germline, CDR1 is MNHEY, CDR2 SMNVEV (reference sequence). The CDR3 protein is CASSLRYPRDAMYNEQFF. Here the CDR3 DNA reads TGTGCCAGCAGTTTAAGGTACCCGCGGGATGCTATGTACAATGAGCAGTTCTTC.

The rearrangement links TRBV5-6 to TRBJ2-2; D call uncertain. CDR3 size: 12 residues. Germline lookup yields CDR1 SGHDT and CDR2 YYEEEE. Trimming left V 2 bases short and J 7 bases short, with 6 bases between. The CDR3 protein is CASSFNGGELFF. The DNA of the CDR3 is TGTGCCAGCAGCTTCAACGGCGGGGAGCTGTTTTTT.

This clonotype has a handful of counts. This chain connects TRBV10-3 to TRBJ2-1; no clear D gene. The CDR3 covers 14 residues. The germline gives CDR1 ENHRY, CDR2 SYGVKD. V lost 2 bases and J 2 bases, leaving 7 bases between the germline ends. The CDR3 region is CAISEQVPYNEQFF. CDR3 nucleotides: TGTGCCATCAGTGAGCAGGTTCCCTACAATGAGCAGTTCTTC.

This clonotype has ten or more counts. The CDR3, as DNA: TGTGCCAGCAGGGTGACTAGCGGGAGCTACGAGCAGTACTTC. Protein product: CASRVTSGSYEQYF. V and J are TRBV2 and TRBJ2-7; 12 nucleotides line up with TRBD2. V was clipped by 6 bases and J by 3 bases; unmatched bases: 3. CDR1 SNHLY and CDR2 FYNNEI come from the germline V gene. The CDR3 consists of 14 residues.

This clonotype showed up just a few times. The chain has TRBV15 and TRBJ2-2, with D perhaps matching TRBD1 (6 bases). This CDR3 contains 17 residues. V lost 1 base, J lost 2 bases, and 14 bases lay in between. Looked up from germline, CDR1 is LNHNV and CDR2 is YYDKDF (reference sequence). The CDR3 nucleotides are TGTGCCACCAGCAGAGGTCCCGGGACACTCAACACCGGGGAGCTGTTTTTT. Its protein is CATSRGPGTLNTGELFF.

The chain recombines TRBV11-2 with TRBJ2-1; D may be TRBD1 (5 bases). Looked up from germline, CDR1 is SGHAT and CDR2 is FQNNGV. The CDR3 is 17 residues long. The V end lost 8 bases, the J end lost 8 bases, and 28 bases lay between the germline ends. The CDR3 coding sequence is TGTGCCAGCGCCTACAACCACCAGGGCCCCAGGGAAGATGAGCAGTTCTTC. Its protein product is CASAYNHQGPREDEQFF. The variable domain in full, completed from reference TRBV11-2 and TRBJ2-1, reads EAGVAQSPRYKIIEKRQSVAFWCNPISGHATLYWYQQILGQGPKLLIQFQNNGVVDDSQLPKDRFSAERLKGVDSTLKIQPAKLEDSAVYLCASAYNHQGPREDEQFFGPGTRLTVL.

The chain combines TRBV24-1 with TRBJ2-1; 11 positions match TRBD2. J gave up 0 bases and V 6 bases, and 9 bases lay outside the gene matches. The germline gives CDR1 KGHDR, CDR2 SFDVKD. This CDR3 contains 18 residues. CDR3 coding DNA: TGTGCCACCAGTCCCAAGATAGGACTAGCGGGCTCCTACAATGAGCAGTTCTTC. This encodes CATSPKIGLAGSYNEQFF.

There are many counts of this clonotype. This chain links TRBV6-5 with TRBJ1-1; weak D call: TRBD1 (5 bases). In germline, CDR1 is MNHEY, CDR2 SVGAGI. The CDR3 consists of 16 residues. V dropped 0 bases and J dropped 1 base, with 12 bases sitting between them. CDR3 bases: TGTGCCAGCAGTTACTCTTTTGGGGCCGGGAACACTGAAGCTTTCTTT. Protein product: CASSYSFGAGNTEAFF.

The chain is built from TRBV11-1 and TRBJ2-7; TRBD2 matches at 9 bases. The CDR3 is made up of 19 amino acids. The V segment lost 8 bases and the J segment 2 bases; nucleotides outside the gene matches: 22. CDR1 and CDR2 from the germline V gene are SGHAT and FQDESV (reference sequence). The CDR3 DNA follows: TGTGCCAGCTCCAGCGACAGGTCGAGGGCTAGCGGGACCCCCTACGAGCAGTACTTC. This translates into CASSSDRSRASGTPYEQYF.

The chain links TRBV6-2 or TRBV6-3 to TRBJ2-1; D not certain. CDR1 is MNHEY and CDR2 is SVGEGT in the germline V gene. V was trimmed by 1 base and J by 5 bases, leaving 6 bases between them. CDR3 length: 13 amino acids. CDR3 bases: TGTGCCAGCAGTTACTTGCGGAACAATGAGCAGTTCTTC. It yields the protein CASSYLRNNEQFF.

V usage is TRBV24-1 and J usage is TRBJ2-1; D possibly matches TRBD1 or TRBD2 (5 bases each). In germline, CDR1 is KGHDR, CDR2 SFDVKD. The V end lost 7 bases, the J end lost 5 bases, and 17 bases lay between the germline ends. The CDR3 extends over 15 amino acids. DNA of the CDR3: TGTGCCACCAGCTCACCGGGACGGGCGAACAATGAGCAGTTCTTC. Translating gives CATSSPGRANNEQFF.

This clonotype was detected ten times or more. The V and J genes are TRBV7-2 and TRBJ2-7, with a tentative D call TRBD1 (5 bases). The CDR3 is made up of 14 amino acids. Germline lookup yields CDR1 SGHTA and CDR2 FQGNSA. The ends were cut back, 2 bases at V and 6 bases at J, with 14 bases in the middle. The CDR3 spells CASSLRGSAGEQYF. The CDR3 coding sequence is TGTGCCAGCAGCTTAAGGGGCAGTGCTGGCGAGCAGTACTTC.

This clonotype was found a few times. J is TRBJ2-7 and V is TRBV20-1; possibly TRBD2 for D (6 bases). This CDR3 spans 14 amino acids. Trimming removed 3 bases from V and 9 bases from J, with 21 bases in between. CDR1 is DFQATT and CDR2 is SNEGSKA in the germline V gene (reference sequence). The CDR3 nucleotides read TGCAGTGCTAGCAGGGCGGGGTTCGCTACGAGGCAGTACTTC. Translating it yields CSASRAGFATRQYF.

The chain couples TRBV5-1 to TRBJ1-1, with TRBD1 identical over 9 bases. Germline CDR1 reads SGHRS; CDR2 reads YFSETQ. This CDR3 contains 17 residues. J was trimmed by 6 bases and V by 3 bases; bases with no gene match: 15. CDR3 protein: CASSYEQGAVGKAEAFF. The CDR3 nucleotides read TGCGCCAGCAGCTATGAACAGGGGGCGGTCGGAAAGGCTGAAGCTTTCTTT.

As DNA, the CDR3 is TGTGCCAGCAGCTTGACAGGGGGAGCGCAGGAAAAACTGTTTTTT. It is translated as CASSLTGGAQEKLFF. The chain combines TRBV7-9 with TRBJ1-4; 9 nucleotides match TRBD1. Germline CDR1 SEHNR, CDR2 FQNEAQ (reference sequence). The length of the CDR3 is 15 residues. The trim removed 3 bases at V and 8 bases at J, leaving 7 bases unmatched.

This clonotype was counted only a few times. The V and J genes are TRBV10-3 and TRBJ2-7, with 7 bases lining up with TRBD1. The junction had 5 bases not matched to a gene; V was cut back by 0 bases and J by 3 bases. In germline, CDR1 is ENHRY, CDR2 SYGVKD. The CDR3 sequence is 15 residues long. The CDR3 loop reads CAISESWGTDYEQYF. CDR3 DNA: TGTGCCATCAGTGAGTCGTGGGGGACAGACTACGAGCAGTACTTC.